Only a few counts were recorded for the clone carrying this TCR beta chain. Its antigen is unidentified. This specimen comes from a study of T cell responses to AZD1222 COVID-19 vaccine. General observations from the study: White British people made up most donors, females outnumbered males, and clonal diversity was possibly underestimated.

Sequencing was performed with immunoSEQ multiplex PCR; in TCRdb, only in-frame clones are kept and a portion is missing. The sample includes about 180,000 clones, around 90% of them seen just once. Analysis merged second doses at about 4 or about 12 weeks. Germline V gene sequence: CDR1 MNHEY, CDR2 SVGEGT. This CDR3 contains 18 residues. J gave up 3 bases and V 0 bases, and 11 bases lay outside the gene matches. The TCR was taken from an adult who received the AZD1222 COVID-19 vaccine. Sequencing used peripheral blood, obtained 28 days after the second AZD1222 dose. This rearrangement joins TRBV6-2 or TRBV6-3 to TRBJ1-1; the match to TRBD1 covers 9 bases. CDR3 sequence: CASSYSSRRDRVHTEAFF. DNA of the CDR3: TGTGCCAGCAGTTACTCTAGCCGCCGGGACAGGGTGCACACTGAAGCTTTCTTT.